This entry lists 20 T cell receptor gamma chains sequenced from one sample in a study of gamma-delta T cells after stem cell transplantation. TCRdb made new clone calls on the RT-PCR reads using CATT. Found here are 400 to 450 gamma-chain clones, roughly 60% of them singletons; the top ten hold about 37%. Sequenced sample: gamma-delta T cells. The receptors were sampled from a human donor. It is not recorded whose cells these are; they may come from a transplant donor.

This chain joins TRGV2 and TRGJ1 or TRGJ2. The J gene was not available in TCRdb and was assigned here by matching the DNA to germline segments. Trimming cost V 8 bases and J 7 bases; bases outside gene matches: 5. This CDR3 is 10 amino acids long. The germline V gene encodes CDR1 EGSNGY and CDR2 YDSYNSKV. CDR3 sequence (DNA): TGTGCCACCTCAACCTATAAGAAACTCTTT. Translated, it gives CATSTYKKLF.

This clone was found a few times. CDR3 sequence: CALWTPQELGKKIKVF. The CDR3 coding sequence is TGTGCCTTGTGGACCCCTCAAGAGTTGGGCAAAAAAATCAAGGTATTT. The chain recombines TRGV9 with TRGJP. TCRdb is silent on the J gene; assignment here came from matching the DNA to germline. Germline CDR1 GITISATS, CDR2 ISYDGTV (reference sequence). The V segment lost 6 bases and the J segment 4 bases; nucleotides outside the gene matches: 6. The CDR3 totals 16 residues.

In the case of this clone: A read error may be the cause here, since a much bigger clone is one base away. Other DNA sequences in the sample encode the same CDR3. The CDR3 reads CALWEVENYYKKLF. In nucleotides, the CDR3 is TGTGCTTTGTGGGAGGTAGAGAATTATTATAAGAAACTCTTT. The chain joins TRGV9 to TRGJ1 or TRGJ2. The J gene, left out of TCRdb, was set here by checking the DNA against germline. The CDR3 loop spans 14 amino acids. Germline loops: CDR1 GITISATS, CDR2 ISYDGTV (reference sequence).

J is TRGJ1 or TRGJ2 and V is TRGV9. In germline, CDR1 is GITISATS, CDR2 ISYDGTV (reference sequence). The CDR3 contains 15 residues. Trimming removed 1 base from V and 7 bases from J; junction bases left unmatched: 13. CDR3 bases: TGTGCCTTGTGGGAGGTCCCGTCGGATGGGTATAAGAAACTCTTT. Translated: CALWEVPSDGYKKLF.

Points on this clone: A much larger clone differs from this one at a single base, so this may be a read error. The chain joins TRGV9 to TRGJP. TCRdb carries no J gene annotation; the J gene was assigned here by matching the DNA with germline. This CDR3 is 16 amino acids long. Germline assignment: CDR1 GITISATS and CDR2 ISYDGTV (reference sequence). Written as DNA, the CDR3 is TGTGCCTTGTGGGACGCACAAGAGTTAGGCAAAAAAATCAAGGTATTT. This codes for CALWDAQELGKKIKVF.

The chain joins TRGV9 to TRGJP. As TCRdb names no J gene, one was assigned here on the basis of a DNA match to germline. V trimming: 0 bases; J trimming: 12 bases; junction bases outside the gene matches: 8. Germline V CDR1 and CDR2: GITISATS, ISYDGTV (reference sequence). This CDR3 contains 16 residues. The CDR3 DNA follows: TGTGCCTTGTGGGAGGTGCAATTGTCGGGCAAAAAAATCAAGGTATTT. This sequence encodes CALWEVQLSGKKIKVF.

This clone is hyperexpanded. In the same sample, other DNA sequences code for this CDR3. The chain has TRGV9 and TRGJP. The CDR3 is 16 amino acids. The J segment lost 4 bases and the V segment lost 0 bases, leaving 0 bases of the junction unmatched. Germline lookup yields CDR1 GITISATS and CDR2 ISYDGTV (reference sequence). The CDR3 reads CALWEVQELGKKIKVF. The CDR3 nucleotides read TGTGCCTTGTGGGAGGTGCAAGAGTTGGGCAAAAAAATCAAGGTATTT.

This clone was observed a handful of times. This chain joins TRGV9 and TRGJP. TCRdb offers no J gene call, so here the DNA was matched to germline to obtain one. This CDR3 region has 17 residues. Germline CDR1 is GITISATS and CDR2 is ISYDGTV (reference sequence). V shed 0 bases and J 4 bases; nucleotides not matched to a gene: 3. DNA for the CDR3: TGTGCCTTGTGGGAGGTGCCTCAAGAGTTGGGCAAAAAAATCAAGGTATTT. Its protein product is CALWEVPQELGKKIKVF.

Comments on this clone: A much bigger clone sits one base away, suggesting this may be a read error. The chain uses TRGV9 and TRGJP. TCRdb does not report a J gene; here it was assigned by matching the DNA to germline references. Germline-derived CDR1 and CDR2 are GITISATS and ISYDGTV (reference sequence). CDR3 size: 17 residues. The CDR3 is CALWEVQDELGKKNKVF. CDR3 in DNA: TGTGCCTTGTGGGAGGTGCAAGACGAGTTGGGCAAAAAAAACAAGGTATTT.

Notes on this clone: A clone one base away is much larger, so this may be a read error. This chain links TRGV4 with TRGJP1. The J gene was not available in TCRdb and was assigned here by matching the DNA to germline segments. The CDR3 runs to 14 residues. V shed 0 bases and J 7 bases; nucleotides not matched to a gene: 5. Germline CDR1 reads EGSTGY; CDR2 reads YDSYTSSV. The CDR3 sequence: CATWDGPNGWFKIF. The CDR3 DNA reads TGTGCCACCTGGGATGGGCCCAATGGTTGGTTCAAGATATTT.

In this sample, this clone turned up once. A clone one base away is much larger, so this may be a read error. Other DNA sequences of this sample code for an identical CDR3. CDR3: CALWEAQELGKKIKVF. CDR3 coding DNA: TGTGCCTTGTGGGAGGCGCAAGAGCTGGGCAAAAAAATCAAGGTATTT. The chain combines TRGV9 with TRGJP. The J gene, not given by TCRdb, was assigned here from a germline match of the nucleotide sequence. The CDR3 spans 16 residues. Germline loops: CDR1 GITISATS, CDR2 ISYDGTV (reference sequence).

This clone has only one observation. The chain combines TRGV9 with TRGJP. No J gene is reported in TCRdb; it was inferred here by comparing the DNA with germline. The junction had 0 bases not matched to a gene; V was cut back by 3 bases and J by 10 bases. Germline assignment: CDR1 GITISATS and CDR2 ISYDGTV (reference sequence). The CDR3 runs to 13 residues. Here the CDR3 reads CALWELGKKIKVF. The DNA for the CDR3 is TGTGCCTTGTGGGAGTTGGGCAAAAAAATCAAGGTATTT.

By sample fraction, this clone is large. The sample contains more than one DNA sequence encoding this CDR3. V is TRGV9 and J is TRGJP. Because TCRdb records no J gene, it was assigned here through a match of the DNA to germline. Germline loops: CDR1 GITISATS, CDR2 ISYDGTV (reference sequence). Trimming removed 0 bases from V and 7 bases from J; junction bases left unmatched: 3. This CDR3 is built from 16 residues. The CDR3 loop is CALWEVGELGKKIKVF. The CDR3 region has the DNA TGTGCCTTGTGGGAGGTGGGGGAGTTGGGCAAAAAAATCAAGGTATTT.

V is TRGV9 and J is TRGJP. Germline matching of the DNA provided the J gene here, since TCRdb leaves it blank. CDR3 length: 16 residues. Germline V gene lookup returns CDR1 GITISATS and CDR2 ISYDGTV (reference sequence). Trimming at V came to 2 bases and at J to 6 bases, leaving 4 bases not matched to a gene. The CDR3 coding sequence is TGTGCCTTGTGGGAGGGCCGAGAGTTGGGCAAAAAAATCAAGGTATTT. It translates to CALWEGRELGKKIKVF.

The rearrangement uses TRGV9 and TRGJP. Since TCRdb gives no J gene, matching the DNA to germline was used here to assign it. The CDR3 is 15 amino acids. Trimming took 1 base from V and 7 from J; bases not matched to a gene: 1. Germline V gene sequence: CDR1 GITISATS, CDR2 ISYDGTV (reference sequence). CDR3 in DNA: TGTGCCTTGTGGGAGGTTGAGTTGGGCAAAAAAATCAAGGTATTT. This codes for CALWEVELGKKIKVF.

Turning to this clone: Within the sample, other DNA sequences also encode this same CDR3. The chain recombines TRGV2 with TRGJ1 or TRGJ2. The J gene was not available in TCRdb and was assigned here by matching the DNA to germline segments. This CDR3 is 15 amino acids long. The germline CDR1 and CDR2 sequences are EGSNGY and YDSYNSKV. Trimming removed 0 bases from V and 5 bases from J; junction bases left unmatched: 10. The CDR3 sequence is CATWDGHIRDYKKLF. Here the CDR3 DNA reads TGTGCCACCTGGGACGGGCACATCCGTGATTATAAGAAACTCTTT.

CDR3 nucleotide sequence: TGTGCCTTGTGGGAGGTGCTGAAGTTGGGCAAAAAAATCAAGGTATTT. Amino acid sequence: CALWEVLKLGKKIKVF. J is TRGJP and V is TRGV9. The J gene is absent in TCRdb and was assigned here via DNA matching to germline. The CDR3 consists of 16 residues. V trimming: 0 bases; J trimming: 8 bases; junction bases outside the gene matches: 4. The germline gives CDR1 GITISATS, CDR2 ISYDGTV (reference sequence).

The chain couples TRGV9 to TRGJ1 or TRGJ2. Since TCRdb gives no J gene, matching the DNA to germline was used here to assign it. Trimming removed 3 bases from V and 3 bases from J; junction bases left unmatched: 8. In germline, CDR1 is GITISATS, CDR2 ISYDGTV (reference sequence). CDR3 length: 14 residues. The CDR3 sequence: CALWETKFYYKKLF. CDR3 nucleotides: TGTGCCTTGTGGGAGACCAAGTTTTATTATAAGAAACTCTTT.

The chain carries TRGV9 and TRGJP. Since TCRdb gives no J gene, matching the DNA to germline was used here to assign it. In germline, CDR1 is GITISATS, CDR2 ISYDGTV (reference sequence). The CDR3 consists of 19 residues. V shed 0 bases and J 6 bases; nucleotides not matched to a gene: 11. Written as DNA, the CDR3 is TGTGCCTTGTGGGAGGTGCCTTCCAAGGGAGAGTTGGGCAAAAAAATCAAGGTATTT. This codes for CALWEVPSKGELGKKIKVF.

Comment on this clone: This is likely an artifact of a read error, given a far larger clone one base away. The DNA of the CDR3 is TGTGCCTTGTGGGAGAGCCAAGAGTTGGGCAAAAAAATCAAGGTATTT. It is translated as CALWESQELGKKIKVF. The rearrangement uses TRGV9 and TRGJP. No J gene is reported in TCRdb; it was inferred here by comparing the DNA with germline. The CDR3 spans 16 residues. Germline values: CDR1 GITISATS, CDR2 ISYDGTV (reference sequence). V was clipped by 3 bases and J by 4 bases; unmatched bases: 3.